This passage covers 17 T cell receptor beta chains from one sample sequenced in a study of blood T cell repertoires in COVID-19 (dated by TCRdb to 2018 to 2020). The library was obtained by the immunoSEQ multiplex PCR assay. In TCRdb, the immuneACCESS table is reduced to in-frame sequences with V and J assigned. These tables do not hold every clone; where another copy was compared, an unresolved V gene accounts for under half, and the others remain unexplained. The sample profile shows approximately 270,000 clones; under 95% of them were found once. The ten most abundant clones make up about 3% of the sample. Material for sequencing was PBMCs or T cells enriched from blood (not recorded which). These receptor sequences come from a man in his forties or fifties who had been exposed to COVID-19.

A single count supports this clone. The gene calls are TRBV27 and TRBJ1-5; the D is unclear. This CDR3 is built from 14 residues. In germline, CDR1 is MNHEY, CDR2 SMNVEV (reference sequence). Trimming stripped 5 bases from V and 3 bases from J, with 11 bases between. The CDR3 reads CASSKDSTNQPQHF. CDR3 nucleotides: TGTGCCAGCAGTAAAGACTCAACCAATCAGCCCCAGCATTTT.

The CDR3 protein is CASSFRADEAFF. For the CDR3, the DNA is TGTGCCAGCAGTTTCAGGGCAGATGAAGCTTTCTTT. The rearrangement links TRBV12-3 or TRBV12-4 to TRBJ1-1; TRBD1 is a possible D gene (5 bases). The CDR3 runs 12 residues. Trimming cost V 3 bases and J 7 bases, with 9 bases left between them.

V is TRBV9 and J is TRBJ2-3, with 7 bases that match TRBD2. The CDR3 is 16 residues long. The junction had 7 bases not matched to a gene; V was cut back by 1 base and J by 2 bases. Per germline, CDR1 SGDLS and CDR2 YYNGEE. The CDR3 loop reads CASSVRAGDLTDTQYF. CDR3 DNA sequence: TGTGCCAGCAGCGTACGGGCGGGAGACCTCACAGATACGCAGTATTTT.

V usage is TRBV7-3 and J usage is TRBJ2-7; TRBD2 is a possible D gene (5 bases). CDR3 length: 14 amino acids. V was clipped by 2 bases and J by 3 bases, with 11 bases between them. The V gene's germline CDR1 is SGHTA and CDR2 FQGTGA. The CDR3 protein is CASSLSGKNYEQYF. In DNA form, the CDR3 reads TGTGCCAGCAGCTTATCGGGAAAAAACTACGAGCAGTACTTC.

The V gene is TRBV7-2, the J gene TRBJ2-7, with 7 positions matching TRBD1. CDR3 length: 14 residues. Germline CDR1 SGHTA, CDR2 FQGNSA. J lost 6 bases, V lost 5 bases, and 10 bases had no gene match. CDR3 sequence reads: CASSRSGDSAEQYF. The CDR3 region has the DNA TGTGCCAGCAGCCGTTCCGGGGACAGTGCCGAGCAGTACTTC.

The chain is built from TRBV7-9 and TRBJ1-3; D is perhaps TRBD1 (5 bases). This CDR3 has 16 amino acids. Germline V lookup: CDR1 SEHNR, CDR2 FQNEAQ (reference sequence). Trimming stripped 5 bases from V and 0 bases from J, with 14 bases between. The CDR3 loop reads CASSLGAGSSGNTIYF. The CDR3 DNA reads TGTGCCAGCAGCCTAGGGGCCGGCAGCTCTGGAAACACCATATATTTT.

This clone has just one count. The genes are TRBV5-4 and TRBJ1-4, with no clear D. V lost 2 bases, J lost 7 bases, and 12 bases lay in between. The CDR3 runs to 14 residues. CDR1 is SGHNT and CDR2 is YYREEE in the germline V gene (reference sequence). The DNA of the CDR3 is TGTGCCAGCAGCTTAGGCGGCCCCACTGAAAAACTGTTTTTT. Residues: CASSLGGPTEKLFF.

This clone has just a few counts. This rearrangement joins TRBV28 to TRBJ1-5, with no clear D. CDR1 and CDR2 from the germline V gene are MDHEN and SYDVKM. CDR3 length equals 13 residues. The V and J ends lost 3 bases and 1 base respectively, with 4 bases between them. The CDR3 is CASSFESNQPQHF. The DNA for the CDR3 is TGTGCCAGCAGTTTTGAGAGCAATCAGCCCCAGCATTTT.

The V call is TRBV7-9, the J call TRBJ2-7, with D perhaps matching TRBD2 (5 bases). The V gene's germline CDR1 is SEHNR and CDR2 FQNEAQ (reference sequence). The ends were cut back, 5 bases at V and 0 bases at J, with 14 bases in the middle. CDR3 length: 15 amino acids. The CDR3 region has the DNA TGTGCCAGCAGCCCTGAAGCGGATAGCTCCTACGAGCAGTACTTC. Protein: CASSPEADSSYEQYF. Supplemented by reference TRBV7-9 and TRBJ2-7, the full variable domain reads DTGVSQNPRHKITKRGQNVTFRCDPISEHNRLYWYRQTLGQGPEFLTYFQNEAQLEKSRLLSDRFSAERPKGSFSTLEIQRTEQGDSAMYLCASSPEADSSYEQYFGPGTRLTVT.

The genes are TRBV5-1 and TRBJ2-1, with D hard to call. The CDR3 runs 14 residues. Germline CDR1 is SGHRS and CDR2 is YFSETQ. V was pared by 2 bases and J by 3 bases, with 9 bases between. CDR3 in amino acids: CASSLEANYNEQFF. CDR3 sequence (DNA): TGCGCCAGCAGCTTAGAAGCCAACTACAATGAGCAGTTCTTC.

This chain links TRBV28 with TRBJ1-6; TRBD1 matches at 7 bases. This CDR3 comprises 15 residues. Per germline, CDR1 MDHEN and CDR2 SYDVKM. Trimming cost V 5 bases and J 7 bases; bases outside gene matches: 8. The CDR3 sequence is CASSPRTGGNSPLHF. Written as DNA, the CDR3 is TGTGCCAGCAGTCCTCGGACAGGAGGGAATTCACCCCTCCACTTT.

As DNA, the CDR3 is TGTGCCAGCAGTCGAGACAGGGCCTACGAGCAGTACTTC. Translated: CASSRDRAYEQYF. The chain recombines TRBV6-6 with TRBJ2-7, with 7 bases lining up with TRBD1. The CDR3 loop spans 13 amino acids. From germline, CDR1 is MNHNY and CDR2 SVGAGI (reference sequence). V shed 5 bases and J 2 bases; nucleotides not matched to a gene: 3.

CDR3 in DNA: TGTGCCAGCAGTTCGCTAGCGGGAGTCTACGAGCAGTACTTC. As protein: CASSSLAGVYEQYF. The rearrangement joins TRBV28 to TRBJ2-7, with 10 positions matching TRBD2. The CDR3 has 14 residues. Trimming took 4 bases from V and 3 from J; bases not matched to a gene: 3. Germline-derived CDR1 and CDR2 are MDHEN and SYDVKM.

This clone appeared a single time. This rearrangement joins TRBV5-1 to TRBJ2-1, with 10 bases fitting TRBD2. V shed 3 bases, J shed 1 base, and the junction held 4 bases outside the gene matches. In germline, CDR1 is SGHRS, CDR2 YFSETQ. The CDR3 is 16 amino acids. CDR3 bases: TGCGCCAGCAGCTCACAAGCGGGAGGGTCCTACAATGAGCAGTTCTTC. Protein product: CASSSQAGGSYNEQFF.

This chain joins TRBV28 and TRBJ2-7; D may be TRBD1 (5 bases). CDR3 length: 10 amino acids. Per germline, CDR1 MDHEN and CDR2 SYDVKM. Trimming removed 6 bases at V and 6 bases at J, with 6 bases between. CDR3 nucleotide sequence: TGTGCCAGCAGGCAGGGCGAGCAGTACTTC. It translates to CASRQGEQYF.

V and J are TRBV19 and TRBJ2-5; the D is unclear. With 1 base removed from V and 0 bases from J, the gap between germline ends came to 9 bases. The germline V gene has CDR1 LNHDA and CDR2 SQIVND (reference sequence). The CDR3 runs 15 residues. CDR3 residues: CASSIGPAYQETQYF. CDR3 DNA sequence: TGTGCCAGTAGTATAGGTCCAGCGTACCAAGAGACCCAGTACTTC.

This chain connects TRBV7-9 to TRBJ2-2, with TRBD1 as a possible D gene (6 bases). Trimming pared 7 bases from V and 3 bases from J, leaving 12 bases between. CDR1 and CDR2 (germline): SEHNR, FQNEAQ (reference sequence). The CDR3 runs 14 residues. Written as DNA, the CDR3 is TGTGCCAGCAAGGGTTCAGGGGACACCGGGGAGCTGTTTTTT. It yields the protein CASKGSGDTGELFF.